This note documents a single T cell receptor beta chain sequence. What it recognizes is unknown. The study ran its PCR with 60 Vbeta and 13 Jbeta primers. The method was immunoSEQ multiplex PCR; TCRdb's version includes in-frame clones alone and lacks a portion of them. The table lists 100,000 to 150,000 clones, about 72% of them singletons. The sample belongs to a study of cytomegalovirus exposure and HLA in healthy donors. Per germline, CDR1 MNHEY and CDR2 SVGAGI. V lost 6 bases to trimming and J lost 7 bases, with 19 bases between them. The CDR3 extends over 14 amino acids. Study outcomes and limitations: Investigators reported fewer than 200 TCR beta chains as tied to cytomegalovirus.

The specimen was PBMCs. The sequence was obtained from a female donor in good health and CMV-seronegative. The V call is TRBV6-5, the J call TRBJ2-7, with D maybe TRBD2 (6 bases). CDR3 residues: CASSRGDLFYEQYF. As DNA, the CDR3 is TGTGCCAGCAGCCGAGGGGACTTATTCTATGAGCAGTACTTC.